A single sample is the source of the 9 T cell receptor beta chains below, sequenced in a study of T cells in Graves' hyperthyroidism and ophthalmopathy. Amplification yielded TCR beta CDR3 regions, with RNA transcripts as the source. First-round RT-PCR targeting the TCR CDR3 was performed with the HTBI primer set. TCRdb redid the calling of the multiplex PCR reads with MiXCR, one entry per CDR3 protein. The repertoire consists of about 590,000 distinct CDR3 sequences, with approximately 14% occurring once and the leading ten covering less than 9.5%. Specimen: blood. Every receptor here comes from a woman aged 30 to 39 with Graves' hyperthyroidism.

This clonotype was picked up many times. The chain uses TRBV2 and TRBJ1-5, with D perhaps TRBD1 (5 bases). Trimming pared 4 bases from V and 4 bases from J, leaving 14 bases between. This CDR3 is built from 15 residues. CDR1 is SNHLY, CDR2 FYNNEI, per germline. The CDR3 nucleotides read TGTGCCAGCAGTGCGTTCCGAGACAGTAATCAGCCCCAGCATTTT. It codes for CASSAFRDSNQPQHF.

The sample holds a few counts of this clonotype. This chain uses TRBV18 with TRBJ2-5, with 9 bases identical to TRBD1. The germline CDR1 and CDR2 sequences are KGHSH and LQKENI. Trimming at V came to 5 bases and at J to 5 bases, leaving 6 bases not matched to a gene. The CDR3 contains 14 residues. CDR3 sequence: CASSSRDRDETQYF. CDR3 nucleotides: TGTGCCAGCTCATCCCGGGACAGGGATGAGACCCAGTACTTC.

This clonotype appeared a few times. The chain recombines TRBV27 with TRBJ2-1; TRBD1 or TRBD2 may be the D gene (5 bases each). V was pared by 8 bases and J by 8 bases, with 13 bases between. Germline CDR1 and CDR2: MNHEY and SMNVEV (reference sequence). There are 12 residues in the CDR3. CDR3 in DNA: TGTGCCAGCCACTCGGGGCCTTATGAGCAGTTCTTC. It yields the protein CASHSGPYEQFF.

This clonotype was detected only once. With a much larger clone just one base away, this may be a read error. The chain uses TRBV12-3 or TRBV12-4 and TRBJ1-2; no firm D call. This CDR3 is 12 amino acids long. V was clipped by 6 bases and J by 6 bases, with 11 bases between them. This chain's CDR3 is CASSPRPDGYTF. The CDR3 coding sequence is TGTGCCAGCAGCCCGAGGCCCGATGGCTACACCTTC.

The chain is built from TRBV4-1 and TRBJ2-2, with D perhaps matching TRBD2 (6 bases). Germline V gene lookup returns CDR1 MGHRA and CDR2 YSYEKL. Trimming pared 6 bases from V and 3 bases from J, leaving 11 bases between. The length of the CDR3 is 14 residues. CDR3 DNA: TGCGCCAGCAGGGAGGGAAGGGACACCGGGGAGCTGTTTTTT. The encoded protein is CASREGRDTGELFF.

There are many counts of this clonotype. CDR3 nucleotides: TGCGCCAGCAGCTTAAGCTGGGACACTGCTAACTATGGCTACACCTTC. It encodes CASSLSWDTANYGYTF. This chain uses TRBV5-1 with TRBJ1-2; TRBD1 might be the D (6 bases). The CDR3 sequence is 16 residues long. Germline loops: CDR1 SGHRS, CDR2 YFSETQ. V was trimmed by 2 bases and J by 0 bases, leaving 14 bases between them.

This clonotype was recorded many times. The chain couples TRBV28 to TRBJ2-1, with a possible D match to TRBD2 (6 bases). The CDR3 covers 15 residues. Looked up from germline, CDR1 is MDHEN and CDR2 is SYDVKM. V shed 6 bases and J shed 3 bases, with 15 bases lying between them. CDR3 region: CASRTGLTYYNEQFF. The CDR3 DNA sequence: TGTGCCAGCAGGACCGGACTAACCTACTACAATGAGCAGTTCTTC.

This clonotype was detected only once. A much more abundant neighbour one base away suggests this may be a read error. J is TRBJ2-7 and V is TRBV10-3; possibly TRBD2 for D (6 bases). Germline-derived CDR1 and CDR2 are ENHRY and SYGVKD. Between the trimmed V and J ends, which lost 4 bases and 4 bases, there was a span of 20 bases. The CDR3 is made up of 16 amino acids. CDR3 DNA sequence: TGTGCCATCAGTGGAACCGGGGCAAGGGCGGGGTACGAGCAGTACTTC. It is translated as CAISGTGARAGYEQYF.

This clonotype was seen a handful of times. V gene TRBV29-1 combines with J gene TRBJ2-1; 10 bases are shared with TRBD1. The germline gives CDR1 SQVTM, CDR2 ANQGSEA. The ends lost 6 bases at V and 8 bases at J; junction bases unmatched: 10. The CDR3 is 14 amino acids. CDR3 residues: CSVYPGTGADEQFF. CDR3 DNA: TGCAGCGTATACCCCGGGACAGGGGCCGATGAGCAGTTCTTC.